The clone carrying this TCR beta chain was seen more than once but under ten times. As yet, its antigen is unknown. This CDR3 contains 16 residues. With V trimmed by 4 bases and J by 0 bases, 5 bases remained unmatched. CDR1 is KGHSH and CDR2 is LQKENI in the germline V gene. These data come from a study of response to subunit inactivated influenza vaccine. TCRdb used MiXCR to reprocess the RT-PCR reads, holding one entry per CDR3 protein. Of roughly 760,000 distinct CDR3 sequences listed, over 20% were seen once; the top ten hold roughly 10%. The study's findings and limits: Each seasonal flu vaccination may recruit only limited new T cells, authors suggested.

The V and J genes are TRBV18 and TRBJ1-5; 8 bases are a match to TRBD1. This clonotype was obtained from a man aged 45-60 years who received an inactivated influenza vaccine. Specimen: PBMCs from blood, collected 5 days after vaccination. CDR3 in DNA: TGTGCCAGCTCACGGGACAGGCGGAATAGCAATCAGCCCCAGCATTTT. It encodes CASSRDRRNSNQPQHF.